This record covers a single TCR beta chain. The antigen is undetermined. The treatment denotes: around 19 received Ad26.COV2.S at low or high dose, single or two shots; about 5 received placebo; per-sample allocation not given. Sampling occurred on day 63 after the first vaccine or placebo injection. At a Boston site, the person donating was an adult of 18-55 years. These data come from a study of Ad26.COV2.S vaccination and SARS-CoV-2 variants. Overall study findings and caveats: Vaccinees displayed broader spike-specific TCR repertoires than placebo recipients.

The method was immunoSEQ multiplex PCR; TCRdb's version includes in-frame clones alone and lacks a portion of them. Among 300,000 to 400,000 clones listed, 86% were seen once. V was cut by 4 bases and J by 4 bases, with 21 bases left in between. There are 17 residues in the CDR3. Germline V gene sequence: CDR1 SEHNR, CDR2 FQNEAQ (reference sequence). This clonotype was sampled from a person aged 18 to 59 who received the Ad26.COV2.S COVID-19 vaccine or a placebo. The material sequenced was peripheral blood, taken in a trial of Ad26.COV2.S vaccine versus placebo. The genes are TRBV7-9 and TRBJ2-3, with D possibly called TRBD1 or TRBD2 (5 bases each). The DNA of the CDR3 is TGTGCCAGCAGCTCAACGGGACGTCTAGGGGTGGCAGATACGCAGTATTTT. This encodes CASSSTGRLGVADTQYF.